What follows are 19 T cell receptor beta chains derived from one specimen sequenced in a study of control samples from healthy donors and cancer patients. Libraries were prepared by immunoSEQ multiplex PCR; TCRdb keeps only in-frame clonotypes and omits some of them. This sample has 160,000 or so clones, with 95% to 96% found just once. The sample comprised blood. The receptors were gathered from a woman in her thirties in good health.

The J gene is TRBJ2-1, the V gene TRBV28, with TRBD1 as a possible D gene (6 bases). Trimming took 6 bases from V and 7 from J, leaving 25 bases between them. Germline CDR1 MDHEN, CDR2 SYDVKM. This CDR3 region has 17 residues. The CDR3 coding sequence is TGTGCCAGCAGCCACGTCTCCTGGGGGCAGGGCCGGAATGAGCAGTTCTTC. Amino acids: CASSHVSWGQGRNEQFF.

This chain joins TRBV5-1 and TRBJ1-1, with TRBD1 as a possible D gene (5 bases). The CDR3 runs 15 residues. Germline V gives CDR1 SGHRS, CDR2 YFSETQ. V was shortened by 4 bases and J by 4 bases, with 17 bases between the two germline ends. CDR3 amino acids: CASSPTQGVGTEAFF. The CDR3 DNA is TGCGCCAGCAGCCCAACCCAGGGTGTTGGCACTGAAGCTTTCTTT.

V usage is TRBV5-1 and J usage is TRBJ2-1; no reliable D call. The length of the CDR3 is 12 residues. Trimming removed 0 bases from V and 7 bases from J, with 5 bases in between. Germline V gene lookup returns CDR1 SGHRS and CDR2 YFSETQ. CDR3 loop: CASSLVANEQFF. The CDR3 DNA reads TGCGCCAGCAGCTTGGTGGCGAATGAGCAGTTCTTC.

CDR3 bases: TGTGCCAGCAGGCCTGGGGGTGCAACTAATGAAAAACTGTTTTTT. This translates into CASRPGGATNEKLFF. The rearrangement uses TRBV6-2 or TRBV6-3 and TRBJ1-4, with D possibly being TRBD1 (5 bases). The CDR3 length is 15 residues. V lost 6 bases to trimming and J lost 0 bases, with 11 bases between them. From germline, CDR1 is MNHEY and CDR2 SVGEGT.

J is TRBJ2-1 and V is TRBV12-3 or TRBV12-4; tentatively, D is TRBD2 (5 bases). V dropped 3 bases and J dropped 9 bases, with 9 bases sitting between them. This CDR3 has 12 residues. CDR3 protein: CASSFTSLEQFF. CDR3 in DNA: TGTGCCAGCAGTTTTACTAGTCTTGAGCAGTTCTTC.

The chain combines TRBV6-2 or TRBV6-3 with TRBJ1-3; no reliable D call. The CDR3 is made up of 16 amino acids. V dropped 3 bases and J dropped 0 bases, with 12 bases sitting between them. Germline V gene sequence: CDR1 MNHEY, CDR2 SVGEGT. The CDR3 nucleotides are TGTGCCAGCAGTTATAATTGGGCCTTCTCTGGAAACACCATATATTTT. It encodes CASSYNWAFSGNTIYF.

The rearrangement links TRBV3-1 (or the pseudogene TRBV3-2) to TRBJ1-2; 10 positions match TRBD1. Trimming removed 4 bases from V and 0 bases from J; junction bases left unmatched: 11. This CDR3 comprises 18 residues. Germline V gene data show CDR1 as LGHDT and CDR2 as YNNKEL (reference sequence). The CDR3 coding sequence is TGTGCCAGCAGCCCCCGGGACAGGGGCTTCACTGCTAACTATGGCTACACCTTC. It specifies CASSPRDRGFTANYGYTF.

V usage is TRBV15 and J usage is TRBJ1-6, with a tentative D call TRBD1 (6 bases). V lost 0 bases to trimming and J lost 6 bases, with 9 bases between them. The CDR3 has 15 residues. Germline V gene lookup returns CDR1 LNHNV and CDR2 YYDKDF (reference sequence). The CDR3 here is CATSREGAGNSPLHF. CDR3 DNA: TGTGCCACCAGCAGAGAGGGGGCGGGTAATTCACCCCTCCACTTT.

The V gene is TRBV28, the J gene TRBJ1-4; D call uncertain. The V end was cut by 5 bases, the J end by 10 bases, with 8 bases between. This CDR3 is 11 amino acids long. The germline V gene encodes CDR1 MDHEN and CDR2 SYDVKM. CDR3 nucleotides: TGTGCCAGCAGTATCCCCGGAAAACTGTTTTTT. Amino acids: CASSIPGKLFF.

The chain links TRBV9 to TRBJ2-1; 7 bases fit TRBD2. This CDR3 has 13 amino acids. Germline V gives CDR1 SGDLS, CDR2 YYNGEE. V gave up 4 bases and J gave up 4 bases; unmatched junction bases: 2. The CDR3 DNA follows: TGTGCCAGCAGCAGAGCGGGGTACAATGAGCAGTTCTTC. This translates into CASSRAGYNEQFF.

The chain combines TRBV2 with TRBJ1-6; 10 bases are a match to TRBD1. The CDR3 totals 15 residues. The germline V gene has CDR1 SNHLY and CDR2 FYNNEI. The V and J ends lost 3 bases and 9 bases, in that order; junction bases with no gene match: 5. In nucleotides, the CDR3 is TGTGCCAGCAGTGAGGGGACAGGGGTAAGTTCACCCCTCCACTTT. Amino acids: CASSEGTGVSSPLHF. Combining the CDR3 with reference TRBV2 and TRBJ1-6 gives the whole variable domain EPEVTQTPSHQVTQMGQEVILRCVPISNHLYFYWYRQILGQKVEFLVSFYNNEISEKSEIFDDQFSVERPDGSNFTLKIRSTKLEDSAMYFCASSEGTGVSSPLHFGNGTRLTVT.

This clone was detected once. This sequence joins TRBV7-2 and TRBJ2-7, with TRBD2 matching over 10 bases. The CDR3 runs 15 residues. Looked up from germline, CDR1 is SGHTA and CDR2 is FQGNSA. V was clipped by 5 bases and J by 6 bases; unmatched bases: 10. The CDR3: CASSTSSGSRGEQYF. The CDR3, as DNA: TGTGCCAGCAGCACTTCTAGCGGGAGTCGAGGCGAGCAGTACTTC.

CDR3 region: CATSGRDTPAVNIQYF. CDR3 in DNA: TGTGCCACCAGCGGACGGGACACCCCAGCCGTGAACATTCAGTACTTC. The chain recombines TRBV15 with TRBJ2-4; D may be TRBD1 (6 bases). Germline-derived CDR1 and CDR2 are LNHNV and YYDKDF (reference sequence). This CDR3 has 16 residues. Trimming removed 5 bases from V and 7 bases from J, with 21 bases in between. The full variable domain, completed using reference TRBV15 and TRBJ2-4, is DAMVIQNPRYQVTQFGKPVTLSCSQTLNHNVMYWYQQKSSQAPKLLFHYYDKDFNNEADTPDNFQSRRPNTSFCFLDIRSPGLGDTAMYLCATSGRDTPAVNIQYFGAGTRLSVL.

The J gene is TRBJ2-3, the V gene TRBV14, with 9 bases lining up with TRBD2. This CDR3 is built from 15 residues. Germline V gives CDR1 SGHDN, CDR2 FVKESK. V was clipped by 4 bases and J by 0 bases; unmatched bases: 2. The CDR3 protein is CASSRLAVSTDTQYF. As DNA, the CDR3 is TGTGCCAGCAGCCGACTAGCGGTTAGCACAGATACGCAGTATTTT.

This sequence joins TRBV13 and TRBJ1-4; no firm D call. This CDR3 has 15 amino acids. CDR1 and CDR2 (germline): PRHDT, FYEKMQ (reference sequence). The V end was cut by 0 bases, the J end by 3 bases, with 8 bases between. The CDR3 bases are TGTGCCAGCAGCTTAGGGAGCCTGTCTAATGAAAAACTGTTTTTT. Its translation is CASSLGSLSNEKLFF.

The chain carries TRBV3-1 (or the pseudogene TRBV3-2) and TRBJ1-1, with D unclear. Trimming removed 4 bases at V and 6 bases at J, with 15 bases between. The CDR3 totals 14 residues. CDR1 is LGHDT, CDR2 YNNKEL, per germline (reference sequence). CDR3 sequence: CASSRIGDYPEAFF. The CDR3 nucleotides read TGTGCCAGCAGCCGGATTGGGGATTACCCTGAAGCTTTCTTT.

In this sample, this clone turned up once. The chain employs TRBV2 and TRBJ2-3; D not certain. The CDR3 runs 11 residues. Germline V CDR1 and CDR2: SNHLY, FYNNEI. V lost 2 bases to trimming and J lost 7 bases, with 4 bases between them. DNA for the CDR3: TGTGCCAGCAGTGAACTCTATACGCAGTATTTT. It specifies CASSELYTQYF.

In DNA, the CDR3 is TGTGCCTGGAGCGTAGCGGGAGGGCCTCGGACCGGGGAGCTGTTTTTT. Translated: CAWSVAGGPRTGELFF. The rearrangement links TRBV30 to TRBJ2-2, with 11 bases identical to TRBD2. This CDR3 region has 16 residues. The V segment lost 3 bases and the J segment 5 bases; nucleotides outside the gene matches: 8. Germline V gives CDR1 GTSNPN, CDR2 SVGIG (reference sequence).

V gene TRBV2 combines with J gene TRBJ1-3, with D hard to call. There are 15 residues in the CDR3. Germline V gives CDR1 SNHLY, CDR2 FYNNEI. V was shortened by 2 bases and J by 0 bases, with 8 bases between the two germline ends. Here the CDR3 DNA reads TGTGCCAGCAGTGAAAGTTCTCCCTCTGGAAACACCATATATTTT. Its translation: CASSESSPSGNTIYF.